This TCR beta chain originates from a study of technical replicates of blood from a handful of donors. Generated by immunoSEQ multiplex PCR, the TCRdb table keeps only in-frame clones and is missing some. Here the sample spans tens of thousands of clones, approximately 95% being singletons. CDR3 size: 14 residues. Germline V CDR1 and CDR2: MNHEY, SVGAGI. Sample: T cells isolated from PBMCs. The chain links TRBV6-5 to TRBJ2-5, with 7 bases identical to TRBD1. The J call is uncertain, as TRBJ2-7 better fits the DNA end. The clonotype originates from a human donor in good health. The CDR3 sequence: CASSYGAGGYEQYF. In DNA, the CDR3 is TGTGCCAGCAGTTACGGGGCAGGGGGCTACGAGCAGTACTTC.